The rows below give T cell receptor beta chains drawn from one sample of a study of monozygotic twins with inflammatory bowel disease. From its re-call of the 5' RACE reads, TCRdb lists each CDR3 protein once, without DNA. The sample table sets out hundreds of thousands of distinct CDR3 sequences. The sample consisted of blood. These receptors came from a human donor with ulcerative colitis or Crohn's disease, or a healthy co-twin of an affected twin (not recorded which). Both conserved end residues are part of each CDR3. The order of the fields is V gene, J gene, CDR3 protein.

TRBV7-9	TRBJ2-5	CASSLRGAYQETQYF
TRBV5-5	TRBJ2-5	CASSTGLEETQYF
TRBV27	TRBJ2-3	CASSLSISGSDTQYF
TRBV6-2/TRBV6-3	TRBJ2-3	CASSSPPTDTQYF
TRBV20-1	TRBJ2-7	CSATITYEQYF
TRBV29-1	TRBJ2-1	CSARQELSYNEQFF
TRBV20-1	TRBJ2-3	CSANPGQGGDTQYF
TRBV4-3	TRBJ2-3	CASSQVSTDTQCF
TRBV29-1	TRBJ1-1	CSVCRGSDTEAFF
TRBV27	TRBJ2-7	CASSLWTGYEQYF
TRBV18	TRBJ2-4	CASSPVTGEANIQYF
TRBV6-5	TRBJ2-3	CASSPRLDTQYF
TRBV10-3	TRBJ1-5	CAISESTSKTGEQPQHF
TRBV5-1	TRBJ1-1	CASSPRGGLGNTEAFF
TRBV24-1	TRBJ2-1	CATSDLPGLQNNEQFF
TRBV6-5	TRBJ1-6	CASSSRGQAESPLHF
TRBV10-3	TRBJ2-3	CAISERDTQYF
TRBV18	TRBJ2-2	CASSPLPGHNTGELFF
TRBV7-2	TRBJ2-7	CASSEYGEGEQYF
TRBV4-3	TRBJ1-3	CASSQPYGTDQGNTIYF
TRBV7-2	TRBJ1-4	CASSLRTPNEKLFF
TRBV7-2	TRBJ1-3	CASRRRRGTGNTIYF
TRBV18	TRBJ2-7	CASSPGGLASYEQYF
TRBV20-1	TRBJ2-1	CSARVGTLRQDHNEQFF
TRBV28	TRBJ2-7	CASRDSYEQYF